The clone carrying this T cell receptor (beta chain) has ten or more counts. Its antigen is currently unknown. The data stem from a study of T cell repertoires in cytomegalovirus infection. Study results and limitations: HLA-C-restricted TCR beta clonotypes specific for CMV led the ex vivo response. Cumulative frequency of public TCR beta families picked out carriers of CMV plus the relevant HLA.

The CDR3 contains 13 residues. The V and J ends lost 6 bases and 0 bases respectively, with 11 bases between them. Germline values: CDR1 DFQATT, CDR2 SNEGSKA (reference sequence). TCRdb passed the reads through MiXCR, listing each CDR3 protein once. The sample carries 300,000 or so distinct CDR3 sequences, approximately 8.9% recorded once. This chain uses TRBV20-1 with TRBJ1-1; the D gene is possibly TRBD1 (6 bases). The receptor's source is a human donor in good health (CMV status not recorded). Some clones in this sample may be carry-over from other donors' samples. Sequenced input: PBMCs. For the CDR3, the DNA is TGCAGTGCCATGCAGGGGATGAACACTGAAGCTTTCTTT. Its protein product is CSAMQGMNTEAFF.